The 27 T cell receptor beta chains below come from one sample, sequenced in a study of T cell changes during pregnancy in multiple sclerosis. The protocol was immunoSEQ multiplex PCR, while the TCRdb copy is restricted to in-frame clones and leaves out a portion. The sample yields more than 70,000 clones, 91% seen once. The material was peripheral blood, obtained after pregnancy. Source of these receptors: a female donor in good health, enrolled as a control in a pregnancy study.

V and J are TRBV4-1 and TRBJ1-2; possible D gene TRBD1, 5 bases. The CDR3 is made up of 16 amino acids. V dropped 4 bases and J dropped 2 bases, with 17 bases sitting between them. CDR1 is MGHRA, CDR2 YSYEKL, per germline. The CDR3, as DNA: TGCGCCAGCAGCCTAAATCCGGGACTTACAAACTATGGCTACACCTTC. It is translated as CASSLNPGLTNYGYTF.

This rearrangement joins TRBV30 to TRBJ2-6; TRBD1 is a possible D gene (5 bases). The ends were cut back, 7 bases at V and 0 bases at J, with 13 bases in the middle. Per germline, CDR1 GTSNPN and CDR2 SVGIG (reference sequence). The CDR3 spans 15 residues. CDR3 nucleotide sequence: TGTGCCTCCTACAGGCGAACCTCTGGGGCCAACGTCCTGACTTTC. Translated: CASYRRTSGANVLTF. Combining the CDR3 with reference TRBV30 and TRBJ2-6 gives the whole variable domain SQTIHQWPATLVQPVGSPLSLECTVEGTSNPNLYWYRQAAGRGLQLLFYSVGIGQISSEVPQNLSASRPQDRQFILSSKKLLLSDSGFYLCASYRRTSGANVLTFGAGSRLTVL.

V is TRBV7-9 and J is TRBJ1-4; TRBD1 is a possible D gene (6 bases). The V and J ends lost 4 bases and 8 bases respectively, with 17 bases between them. Germline CDR1 and CDR2: SEHNR and FQNEAQ (reference sequence). The CDR3 is 15 amino acids. CDR3 in DNA: TGTGCCAGCAGCTCTGCACAGGGTGTAGGGGAAAAACTGTTTTTT. It yields the protein CASSSAQGVGEKLFF. The whole variable domain, filled in from reference TRBV7-9 and TRBJ1-4, reads DTGVSQNPRHKITKRGQNVTFRCDPISEHNRLYWYRQTLGQGPEFLTYFQNEAQLEKSRLLSDRFSAERPKGSFSTLEIQRTEQGDSAMYLCASSSAQGVGEKLFFGSGTQLSVL.

The DNA for the CDR3 is TGCGCCAGCAGCCGGGGGGGGAATAATTCACCCCTCCACTTT. Protein product: CASSRGGNNSPLHF. V usage is TRBV4-3 and J usage is TRBJ1-6, with D possibly TRBD1 on 5 matching bases. From germline, CDR1 is LGHNA and CDR2 YSLEER. CDR3 length equals 14 residues. Between the trimmed V and J ends, which lost 4 bases and 5 bases, there was a span of 9 bases.

This clone was counted a single time. The rearrangement links TRBV11-3 to TRBJ1-1; tentatively, D is TRBD1 (5 bases). The germline CDR1 and CDR2 sequences are SGHNT and YENEEA. Trimming removed 1 base at V and 5 bases at J, with 14 bases between. The CDR3 length is 15 residues. The CDR3 here is CASSLGQGRSTEAFF. DNA for the CDR3: TGTGCCAGCAGCTTAGGCCAGGGTCGAAGTACTGAAGCTTTCTTT. The full variable domain, completed using reference TRBV11-3 and TRBJ1-1, is EAGVVQSPRYKIIEKKQPVAFWCNPISGHNTLYWYLQNLGQGPELLIRYENEEAVDDSQLPKDRFSAERLKGVDSTLKIQPAELGDSAVYLCASSLGQGRSTEAFFGQGTRLTVV.

The chain uses TRBV5-4 and TRBJ2-3, with 8 bases that match TRBD2. After removal of 4 bases from V and 2 bases from J, the junction contained 12 bases not matched to a gene. Germline-derived CDR1 and CDR2 are SGHNT and YYREEE (reference sequence). The CDR3 contains 17 residues. The DNA for the CDR3 is TGTGCCAGCAGCCCCCCAGACCCAGCGGGGGACACAGATACGCAGTATTTT. As protein: CASSPPDPAGDTDTQYF. Full variable domain (missing parts from reference TRBV5-4 and TRBJ2-3): ETGVTQSPTHLIKTRGQQVTLRCSSQSGHNTVSWYQQALGQGPQFIFQYYREEENGRGNFPPRFSGLQFPNYSSELNVNALELDDSALYLCASSPPDPAGDTDTQYFGPGTRLTVL.

The chain combines TRBV19 with TRBJ1-5; TRBD1 might be the D (5 bases). With 2 bases removed from V and 2 bases from J, the gap between germline ends came to 7 bases. The CDR3 length is 14 residues. Germline V gene data show CDR1 as LNHDA and CDR2 as SQIVND (reference sequence). Here the CDR3 reads CASSIQGGNQPQHF. The CDR3, as DNA: TGTGCCAGTAGTATACAGGGCGGCAATCAGCCCCAGCATTTT. The full variable domain, in which reference TRBV19 and TRBJ1-5 provide the parts outside the CDR3, is DGGITQSPKYLFRKEGQNVTLSCEQNLNHDAMYWYRQDPGQGLRLIYYSQIVNDFQKGDIAEGYSVSREKKESFPLTVTSAQKNPTAFYLCASSIQGGNQPQHFGDGTRLSIL.

The CDR3: CASSVFTGPNEKLFF. The CDR3 nucleotides read TGTGCCAGCAGCGTTTTTACTGGGCCAAATGAAAAACTGTTTTTT. V gene TRBV7-9 combines with J gene TRBJ1-4; D ambiguous. The germline gives CDR1 SEHNR, CDR2 FQNEAQ (reference sequence). This CDR3 is 15 amino acids long. V lost 5 bases and J lost 5, with 15 bases in between.

The V and J genes are TRBV5-4 and TRBJ1-4, with D unclear. Germline V gene lookup returns CDR1 SGHNT and CDR2 YYREEE (reference sequence). V was clipped by 1 base and J by 7 bases, with 14 bases between them. The CDR3 contains 15 residues. In nucleotides, the CDR3 is TGTGCCAGCAGCTTGAGCCCTACGGGAGGTGAAAAACTGTTTTTT. Its translation: CASSLSPTGGEKLFF.

The chain has TRBV15 and TRBJ1-5; no definite D call. The germline V gene encodes CDR1 LNHNV and CDR2 YYDKDF (reference sequence). The CDR3 consists of 16 residues. V was pared by 1 base and J by 7 bases, with 17 bases between. CDR3 sequence: CATSRARSRENQPQHF. CDR3 nucleotides: TGTGCCACCAGCAGAGCACGATCGAGGGAAAACCAGCCCCAGCATTTT.

V usage is TRBV14 and J usage is TRBJ2-3; 7 bases fit TRBD1. V was pared by 6 bases and J by 2 bases, with 2 bases of the junction left unmatched. CDR3 length: 13 amino acids. Germline V gene data show CDR1 as SGHDN and CDR2 as FVKESK. Here the CDR3 reads CASRGTATDTQYF. For the CDR3, the DNA is TGTGCCAGCAGGGGGACAGCCACAGATACGCAGTATTTT.

The table lists this clone with a count of one. The rearrangement uses TRBV7-2 and TRBJ1-6, with 8 bases matching TRBD1. The ends lost 5 bases at V and 1 base at J; junction bases unmatched: 4. This CDR3 is 16 amino acids long. From germline, CDR1 is SGHTA and CDR2 FQGNSA. The CDR3 here is CASSAGGASYNSPLHF. CDR3 sequence (DNA): TGTGCCAGCAGCGCAGGGGGCGCGTCCTATAATTCACCCCTCCACTTT.

The V gene is TRBV11-2, the J gene TRBJ2-5; a possible D gene is TRBD2 (6 bases). This CDR3 is built from 13 residues. CDR1 and CDR2 from the germline V gene are SGHAT and FQNNGV. Trimming removed 6 bases at V and 3 bases at J, with 11 bases between. The chain's CDR3 is CASRGGEEETQYF. The CDR3 region has the DNA TGTGCCAGCAGGGGGGGAGAGGAAGAGACCCAGTACTTC.

This rearrangement joins TRBV5-6 to TRBJ2-1, with 9 nucleotides matching TRBD1. The trim removed 0 bases at V and 4 bases at J, leaving 5 bases unmatched. Germline CDR1 SGHDT, CDR2 YYEEEE. The CDR3 runs 16 residues. The CDR3: CASSLGWTGAYNEQFF. In DNA, the CDR3 is TGTGCCAGCAGCTTGGGGTGGACAGGGGCATACAATGAGCAGTTCTTC.

This chain links TRBV7-9 with TRBJ2-7; the D is unclear. This CDR3 contains 12 residues. CDR1 is SEHNR and CDR2 is FQNEAQ in the germline V gene (reference sequence). The V and J ends lost 1 base and 3 bases respectively, with 4 bases between them. CDR3 in amino acids: CASSLDIYEQYF. CDR3 nucleotides: TGTGCCAGCAGCTTAGACATCTACGAGCAGTACTTC.

The rearrangement joins TRBV2 to TRBJ2-3; 11 nucleotides agree with TRBD2. CDR3 length: 15 residues. Trimming removed 6 bases from V and 5 bases from J; junction bases left unmatched: 7. Germline loops: CDR1 SNHLY, CDR2 FYNNEI. The CDR3 nucleotides read TGTGCCAGCAGGGAAACTAGCGGGGGTTTAGATACGCAGTATTTT. Amino acid sequence: CASRETSGGLDTQYF.

Regarding this clone: Because the CDR3's place on the DNA is in doubt, the DNA is left out and the CDR3 is given as listed by TCRdb. The V call is TRBV5-5, the J call TRBJ1-2; the table assigns TRBD1, which was not confirmed against the DNA. The CDR3 contains 12 residues when both ends are counted. The germline gives CDR1 SGHKS, CDR2 YYEKEE (reference sequence). The CDR3 loop reads CASSWGQGAANF.

The table lists this clone with a few counts. J is TRBJ2-5 and V is TRBV15; TRBD2 aligns across 10 bases. V shed 0 bases and J 2 bases; nucleotides not matched to a gene: 3. There are 16 residues in the CDR3. Germline V lookup: CDR1 LNHNV, CDR2 YYDKDF (reference sequence). The CDR3 spells CATSRELAGVQETQYF. In DNA, the CDR3 is TGTGCCACCAGCAGAGAGCTAGCGGGGGTGCAAGAGACCCAGTACTTC.

The V gene is TRBV7-2, the J gene TRBJ1-1; 7 bases are a match to TRBD1. J gave up 4 bases and V 4 bases, and 6 bases lay outside the gene matches. CDR3 length equals 14 residues. Germline V CDR1 and CDR2: SGHTA, FQGNSA. CDR3 residues: CASSSNRGGTEAFF. The CDR3 DNA reads as TGTGCCAGCAGCTCTAACAGGGGAGGCACTGAAGCTTTCTTT.

The chain has TRBV7-8 and TRBJ1-1, with 7 positions matching TRBD1. Losses at the gene ends were 5 bases for V and 5 bases for J; bases not matched to a gene: 8. This CDR3 is 14 amino acids long. Germline V gives CDR1 SGHVS, CDR2 FQNEAQ. CDR3 nucleotides: TGTGCCAGCAGCCACGAGGGGGCCCGGACTGAAGCTTTCTTT. Translating gives CASSHEGARTEAFF.

The rearrangement links TRBV7-2 to TRBJ2-2; 8 bases fit TRBD2. This CDR3 is built from 15 residues. Trimming at V came to 5 bases and at J to 3 bases, leaving 5 bases not matched to a gene. CDR1 and CDR2 from the germline V gene are SGHTA and FQGNSA. In DNA form, the CDR3 reads TGTGCCAGCAGCCCCGGGGGGGAAGACACCGGGGAGCTGTTTTTT. Translation: CASSPGGEDTGELFF.

The rearrangement links TRBV18 to TRBJ2-6, with 8 bases lining up with TRBD2. Germline V CDR1 and CDR2: KGHSH, LQKENI. The CDR3 contains 15 residues. Unmatched junction bases numbered 1, after V lost 4 bases and J lost 2 bases. The CDR3 bases are TGTGCCAGCTCACGAGCGGGGGCTGGGGCCAACGTCCTGACTTTC. This sequence encodes CASSRAGAGANVLTF.

This chain uses TRBV7-2 with TRBJ2-7; 7 bases map to TRBD1. The CDR3 has 18 residues. Trimming at V came to 1 base and at J to 1 base, leaving 13 bases not matched to a gene. Germline CDR1 reads SGHTA; CDR2 reads FQGNSA. The CDR3 here is CASSLVSLVKTGSYEQYF. CDR3 nucleotide sequence: TGTGCCAGCAGCTTAGTTTCTTTGGTTAAGACAGGGTCCTACGAGCAGTACTTC.

This rearrangement joins TRBV30 to TRBJ1-6; 8 bases map to TRBD1. With 3 bases clipped from V and 4 bases from J, the junction kept 5 bases outside the gene matches. Germline V gene sequence: CDR1 GTSNPN, CDR2 SVGIG (reference sequence). The CDR3 has 15 residues. DNA of the CDR3: TGTGCCTGGAGAAGGGGACAGGATTATAATTCACCCCTCCACTTT. Translating gives CAWRRGQDYNSPLHF.

The V call is TRBV7-6, the J call TRBJ2-2; 7 nucleotides line up with TRBD1. The J segment lost 2 bases and the V segment lost 5 bases, leaving 2 bases of the junction unmatched. CDR1 SGHVS and CDR2 FNYEAQ come from the germline V gene. The CDR3 extends over 14 amino acids. Here the CDR3 reads CASSQGVNTGELFF. Here the CDR3 DNA reads TGTGCCAGCAGCCAGGGGGTCAACACCGGGGAGCTGTTTTTT.

The chain recombines TRBV5-6 with TRBJ1-6, with D tentatively TRBD1 (6 bases). The ends were cut back, 4 bases at V and 0 bases at J, with 20 bases in the middle. Germline lookup yields CDR1 SGHDT and CDR2 YYEEEE. The CDR3 has 19 amino acids. For the CDR3, the DNA is TGTGCCAGCAGCCCAAATCGTGGGCAGGGGAGCTCCTATAATTCACCCCTCCACTTT. Its translation: CASSPNRGQGSSYNSPLHF.

This chain links TRBV7-9 with TRBJ2-7; 9 nucleotides agree with TRBD1. The CDR3 sequence is 14 residues long. The V and J ends lost 5 bases and 3 bases, in that order; junction bases with no gene match: 5. Germline V CDR1 and CDR2: SEHNR, FQNEAQ (reference sequence). The CDR3 is CASSTRQGVYEQYF. In DNA, the CDR3 is TGTGCCAGCAGCACCCGACAGGGGGTCTACGAGCAGTACTTC.